The present T cell receptor beta chain was sequenced within a study of cytotoxic CD8 clonotypes in ibrutinib-treated CLL. Study information: After treatment lasting a median 12 months, range 6 to 36, response samples were collected.

The repertoire was sequenced with immunoSEQ multiplex PCR; TCRdb's copy has only in-frame clones and lacks some. The top ten hold around 2% of the sample, which has 150,000 or so clones, roughly 86% seen once. Deletions cut 0 bases from V and 7 bases from J, with 12 bases between. This CDR3 spans 14 amino acids. In germline, CDR1 is MRHNA, CDR2 SNTAGT. This clone was observed a few times. The V and J genes are TRBV6-4 and TRBJ1-2, with unresolved D. This TCR was recovered from a human donor with chronic lymphocytic leukemia. The sequencing here drew on PBMCs, taken after 12 months of ibrutinib treatment. The CDR3 reads CASSDSMGVGGYTF. The CDR3 DNA is TGTGCCAGCAGTGACTCGATGGGAGTCGGTGGCTACACCTTC.